These 19 T cell receptor beta chains were all obtained from the same sample, sequenced in a study of cytomegalovirus exposure and HLA in healthy donors. The PCR employed 60 Vbeta primers together with 13 Jbeta primers. Repertoires were generated with immunoSEQ multiplex PCR, while TCRdb's copy carries only in-frame clones and drops some. The sample carries approximately 290,000 clones, about four fifths recorded once. Sequences were obtained from PBMCs. Receptors originate from a girl under 10 years old in good health and CMV-seronegative.

The CDR3 DNA follows: TGTGCCAGCAGTTTAATCAGTTCTCCAGATACGCAGTATTTT. Translating it yields CASSLISSPDTQYF. The chain uses TRBV27 and TRBJ2-3; D is unresolved. CDR3 length: 14 residues. Germline CDR1 reads MNHEY; CDR2 reads SMNVEV (reference sequence). V was shortened by 2 bases and J by 4 bases, with 10 bases between the two germline ends.

The chain joins TRBV5-4 to TRBJ2-1; 7 nucleotides line up with TRBD2. J lost 0 bases, V lost 4 bases, and 7 bases had no gene match. The CDR3 totals 16 residues. Germline lookup yields CDR1 SGHNT and CDR2 YYREEE (reference sequence). CDR3 nucleotide sequence: TGTGCCAGCAGCAGGGGACTACCGAGCTCCTACAATGAGCAGTTCTTC. It specifies CASSRGLPSSYNEQFF.

The V gene is TRBV18, the J gene TRBJ1-5, with a tentative D call TRBD1 (5 bases). Germline lookup yields CDR1 KGHSH and CDR2 LQKENI. CDR3 size: 13 residues. V lost 4 bases to trimming and J lost 3 bases, with 7 bases between them. Here the CDR3 reads CASSRGANQPQHF. The CDR3 DNA is TGTGCCAGCTCACGGGGCGCCAATCAGCCCCAGCATTTT.

The chain employs TRBV6-5 and TRBJ1-2; D uncertain. The germline V gene encodes CDR1 MNHEY and CDR2 SVGAGI. The CDR3 is 13 residues long. V lost 5 bases to trimming and J lost 0 bases, with 7 bases between them. The chain's CDR3 is CASSTQSNYGYTF. The CDR3 DNA follows: TGTGCCAGCAGTACACAGTCTAACTATGGCTACACCTTC.

This clone was seen a few times. The chain joins TRBV28 to TRBJ2-5, with 7 nucleotides matching TRBD2. The CDR3 extends over 16 amino acids. The V and J ends lost 4 bases and 5 bases, in that order; junction bases with no gene match: 13. Germline values: CDR1 MDHEN, CDR2 SYDVKM. This CDR3 is CASSSPGRELAETQYF. The CDR3 region has the DNA TGTGCCAGCAGTTCGCCGGGGCGGGAGCTCGCGGAGACCCAGTACTTC.

This clone was picked up one time. This chain joins TRBV9 and TRBJ2-7, with D possibly being TRBD2 (7 bases). The CDR3 is 14 residues long. V was clipped by 3 bases and J by 4 bases, with 14 bases between them. Germline values: CDR1 SGDLS, CDR2 YYNGEE. The CDR3 DNA reads as TGTGCCAGCAGCGGGGGGGGCTCCGGTTACGAGCAGTACTTC. It translates to CASSGGGSGYEQYF.

Points on this clone: Other DNA sequences within the sample encode an identical CDR3. The genes are TRBV5-4 and TRBJ2-7; the match to TRBD1 covers 8 bases. Germline V gene lookup returns CDR1 SGHNT and CDR2 YYREEE (reference sequence). J gave up 3 bases and V 2 bases, and 4 bases lay outside the gene matches. This CDR3 contains 14 residues. The CDR3 region is CASSFGTGGYEQYF. CDR3 in DNA: TGTGCCAGCAGCTTCGGGACAGGAGGCTACGAGCAGTACTTC.

The chain couples TRBV5-4 to TRBJ1-1; D possibly corresponds to TRBD1 (5 bases). Trimming pared 5 bases from V and 5 bases from J, leaving 13 bases between. Per the germline V gene, CDR1 is SGHNT and CDR2 is YYREEE (reference sequence). The CDR3 has 13 residues. DNA for the CDR3: TGTGCCAGCAGGGCTGCAGGGAAGACTGAAGCTTTCTTT. As protein: CASRAAGKTEAFF.

The CDR3 region is CASSVVSSGSPDTQYF. In nucleotides, the CDR3 is TGTGCCAGCAGCGTAGTATCTAGCGGGAGTCCAGATACGCAGTATTTT. The chain couples TRBV9 to TRBJ2-3; 10 bases match TRBD2. The CDR3 spans 16 residues. V shed 0 bases, J shed 4 bases, and the junction held 5 bases outside the gene matches. Germline CDR1 SGDLS, CDR2 YYNGEE. The entire variable domain, with the rest obtained from reference TRBV9 and TRBJ2-3, is as follows: DSGVTQTPKHLITATGQRVTLRCSPRSGDLSVYWYQQSLDQGLQFLIQYYNGEERAKGNILERFSAQQFPDLHSELNLSSLELGDSALYFCASSVVSSGSPDTQYFGPGTRLTVL.

This clone has only a few counts. The chain combines TRBV18 with TRBJ1-1; 12 nucleotides align to TRBD1. CDR3 size: 17 residues. After removal of 3 bases from V and 5 bases from J, the junction contained 10 bases not matched to a gene. Germline CDR1 is KGHSH and CDR2 is LQKENI. The DNA for the CDR3 is TGTGCCAGCTCACCCCCCGGGACAGGGGGCGAGGAGACTGAAGCTTTCTTT. As protein: CASSPPGTGGEETEAFF.

Only a few counts were recorded for this clone. The rearrangement joins TRBV28 to TRBJ1-4, with TRBD1 identical over 10 bases. The CDR3 sequence is 13 residues long. V was pared by 8 bases and J by 8 bases, with 5 bases of the junction left unmatched. CDR1 MDHEN and CDR2 SYDVKM come from the germline V gene. The CDR3 loop reads CASLDRGREKLFF. DNA for the CDR3: TGTGCCAGCCTAGACAGGGGGCGAGAAAAACTGTTTTTT.

Note on this clone: At one end, the junction sequence differs from germline, possibly due to a read error. J is TRBJ1-2 and V is TRBV7-9, with 9 nucleotides matching TRBD1. This CDR3 is 16 amino acids long. From germline, CDR1 is SEHNR and CDR2 FQNEAQ (reference sequence). In nucleotides, the CDR3 is TGTTCCAGCAGCCCCGGGACAGGGATGTTTCAAGGTGGCTACACCTTC. This translates into CSSSPGTGMFQGGYTF. Full variable domain (outside the CDR3, taken from reference TRBV7-9 and TRBJ1-2): DTGVSQNPRHKITKRGQNVTFRCDPISEHNRLYWYRQTLGQGPEFLTYFQNEAQLEKSRLLSDRFSAERPKGSFSTLEIQRTEQGDSAMYLCSSSPGTGMFQGGYTFGSGTRLTVV.

As for this clone: Within the sample, other DNA sequences also encode this same CDR3. The chain combines TRBV30 with TRBJ2-7; maybe TRBD1 (6 bases). The CDR3 loop spans 11 amino acids. Deletions cut 8 bases from V and 1 base from J, with 9 bases between. Germline V CDR1 and CDR2: GTSNPN, SVGIG (reference sequence). The CDR3: CAVTGSYEQYF. The CDR3 DNA is TGTGCCGTAACAGGGTCCTACGAGCAGTACTTC.

The chain couples TRBV5-8 to TRBJ2-1; tentative D call: TRBD2 (6 bases). The CDR3 contains 19 residues. V shed 3 bases and J shed 5 bases, with 27 bases lying between them. The germline V gene has CDR1 SGHTS and CDR2 YDEGEE. CDR3 in DNA: TGTGCCAGCAGCTCCTCTTTCCGGACTACCGGTTGGGGGGACAATGAGCAGTTCTTC. It encodes CASSSSFRTTGWGDNEQFF.

This chain uses TRBV6-6 with TRBJ1-2, with D possibly TRBD1 on 6 matching bases. Per germline, CDR1 MNHNY and CDR2 SVGAGI (reference sequence). V was clipped by 2 bases and J by 0 bases, with 13 bases between them. This CDR3 is 16 amino acids long. The CDR3 region is CASSYPRGTANYGYTF. The CDR3 coding sequence is TGTGCCAGCAGTTACCCGAGGGGGACCGCTAACTATGGCTACACCTTC.

This clone has just a few counts. V gene TRBV6-1 combines with J gene TRBJ2-2, with 8 nucleotides matching TRBD1. V was pared by 2 bases and J by 3 bases, with 2 bases of the junction left unmatched. The CDR3 extends over 15 amino acids. Germline V lookup: CDR1 MNHNS, CDR2 SASEGT. The CDR3 DNA follows: TGTGCCAGCAGTGAACAGACAGGGGACACCGGGGAGCTGTTTTTT. As protein: CASSEQTGDTGELFF.

V gene TRBV30 combines with J gene TRBJ2-7, with TRBD1 identical over 9 bases. CDR3 length: 14 residues. Germline CDR1 and CDR2: GTSNPN and SVGIG (reference sequence). Losses at the gene ends were 5 bases for V and 5 bases for J; bases not matched to a gene: 10. The CDR3, as DNA: TGTGCCTGGGACCGGGACAGGGTTTTCGACGAGCAGTACTTC. Protein: CAWDRDRVFDEQYF.

About this clone itself: A read error may account for a junction end that differs from germline. The V gene is TRBV7-9, the J gene TRBJ1-1, with a possible D match to TRBD1 (5 bases). The CDR3 is 15 residues long. The germline V gene has CDR1 SEHNR and CDR2 FQNEAQ (reference sequence). CDR3 loop: CASSLIRDLNTDAFF. In DNA form, the CDR3 reads TGTGCCAGCAGCTTAATCCGGGACTTGAACACTGACGCTTTCTTT. Based on the CDR3 plus reference TRBV7-9 and TRBJ1-1, the full variable domain is DTGVSQNPRHKITKRGQNVTFRCDPISEHNRLYWYRQTLGQGPEFLTYFQNEAQLEKSRLLSDRFSAERPKGSFSTLEIQRTEQGDSAMYLCASSLIRDLNTDAFFGQGTRLTVV.

The chain links TRBV30 to TRBJ1-2, with 9 positions matching TRBD1. This CDR3 contains 12 residues. V dropped 5 bases and J dropped 2; count of bases not matched to a gene: 0. The germline gives CDR1 GTSNPN, CDR2 SVGIG (reference sequence). The CDR3 region is CAWGQGNYGYTF. CDR3 DNA: TGTGCCTGGGGACAGGGGAACTATGGCTACACCTTC. Full variable domain (remainder filled in from reference TRBV30 and TRBJ1-2): SQTIHQWPATLVQPVGSPLSLECTVEGTSNPNLYWYRQAAGRGLQLLFYSVGIGQISSEVPQNLSASRPQDRQFILSSKKLLLSDSGFYLCAWGQGNYGYTFGSGTRLTVV.